Each of the 8 T cell receptor beta chains below was sequenced from the same sample in a study of blood T cell repertoires in COVID-19. The assay was immunoSEQ multiplex PCR, and TCRdb's table has in-frame clones only and misses some. The repertoire has some 57,000 clones, 91% of them found once; the top ten carry roughly 6%. The sequenced sample was peripheral blood. Receptors originate from a man aged 45-65 years with active COVID-19.

The J gene is TRBJ2-1, the V gene TRBV21-1; the table assigns TRBD1, which was not confirmed against the DNA. TRBV21-1 is designated a pseudogene. The CDR3 is 20 amino acids. DNA for the CDR3: TGTGCCAGCAGCAAAGAGCCCCGAATCAGTCGGACAGGGTCATACAATGAGCAGTTCTTC. Translation gives CASSKEPRISRTGSYNEQFF.

This clone was seen only once. J is TRBJ1-4 and V is TRBV3-1 (or the pseudogene TRBV3-2); 9 positions match TRBD1. This CDR3 comprises 15 residues. CDR1 is LGHDT, CDR2 YNNKEL, per germline (reference sequence). Germline trimming cut 2 bases from V and 5 bases from J; bases unmatched to any gene: 3. The CDR3 loop is CASSQRTGENEKLFF. CDR3 sequence (DNA): TGTGCCAGCAGCCAAAGGACAGGGGAAAATGAAAAACTGTTTTTT.

This clone was detected only once. V is TRBV6-6 and J is TRBJ2-3; 8 bases map to TRBD2. V lost 0 bases to trimming and J lost 6 bases; unmatched junction nucleotides: 5. Germline V gene sequence: CDR1 MNHNY, CDR2 SVGAGI (reference sequence). This CDR3 spans 15 amino acids. DNA of the CDR3: TGTGCCAGCAGTTACTCGATGCCTAGCGGGGATACGCAGTATTTT. Translated, it gives CASSYSMPSGDTQYF.

This sequence joins TRBV28 and TRBJ1-3; the D is unclear. Germline loops: CDR1 MDHEN, CDR2 SYDVKM. V gave up 7 bases and J gave up 1 base, with 11 bases separating them. The CDR3 is 14 amino acids. CDR3: CASTPGGSGNTIYF. As DNA, the CDR3 is TGTGCCAGCACCCCGGGAGGGTCTGGAAACACCATATATTTT.

The chain links TRBV18 to TRBJ1-3; D possibly corresponds to TRBD1 (6 bases). The germline gives CDR1 KGHSH, CDR2 LQKENI. V lost 1 base and J lost 4, with 14 bases in between. The CDR3 loop spans 16 amino acids. CDR3 region: CASSPLALQGGNTIYF. CDR3 DNA sequence: TGTGCCAGCTCACCACTCGCTCTGCAGGGGGGAAACACCATATATTTT.

The chain uses TRBV5-1 and TRBJ1-5; possibly TRBD1 for D (5 bases). Germline V CDR1 and CDR2: SGHRS, YFSETQ. This CDR3 has 14 amino acids. The germline V and J ends were trimmed by 0 bases and 5 bases, with 9 bases remaining between them. The CDR3 loop reads CASSLGSRDQPQHF. The DNA for the CDR3 is TGCGCCAGCAGCTTGGGCTCCAGGGATCAGCCCCAGCATTTT.

The rearrangement uses TRBV5-4 and TRBJ2-7; the match to TRBD2 covers 13 bases. J was trimmed by 3 bases and V by 3 bases; bases with no gene match: 9. Germline-derived CDR1 and CDR2 are SGHNT and YYREEE (reference sequence). The CDR3 spans 17 residues. DNA of the CDR3: TGTGCCAGCAGCTCCGATTGGACTAGCGGGAGCAACTACGAGCAGTACTTC. It is translated as CASSSDWTSGSNYEQYF.

This chain links TRBV3-1 (or the pseudogene TRBV3-2) with TRBJ2-7; D may be TRBD1 (7 bases). V was clipped by 1 base and J by 2 bases, with 15 bases between them. From germline, CDR1 is LGHDT and CDR2 YNNKEL (reference sequence). The CDR3 has 16 amino acids. The CDR3 is CASSQVRGTVPYEQYF. CDR3 DNA: TGTGCCAGCAGCCAAGTTCGGGGGACAGTACCCTACGAGCAGTACTTC.